These T cell receptor beta chains were read from a single sample in a study of blood T cells in healthy people across ages. TCRdb re-derived calls from the 5' RACE reads in MiXCR, one entry per CDR3 protein. Among over a million distinct CDR3 sequences, approximately 59% were seen once, and the ten largest hold about 6.7%. The specimen sequenced was blood. These receptors came from a man in his late teens or twenties in good health. Each CDR3 is given with its conserved first and last residue. The D gene is left open where the match is weak. A row's size may be missing; if present it is once, few, many or a size class.

size	J	D	V	DNA	CDR3
-	TRBJ2-3	-	TRBV2	TGTGCCAGCAGGCCGGGGGTAGTATCAGATACGCAGTATTTT	CASRPGVVSDTQYF
-	TRBJ2-7	-	TRBV27	TGTGCCAGCAGTTCGTTACCCCACGAGCAGTACTTC	CASSSLPHEQYF
-	TRBJ2-2	-	TRBV6-4	TGTGCCAGCAGCGCCCAGAACACCGGGGAGCTGTTTTTT	CASSAQNTGELFF
few	TRBJ1-2	-	TRBV28	TGTGCCAGCAGTTTTCCCCTTCGACTAGCTAACTATGGCTACACCTTC	CASSFPLRLANYGYTF
few	TRBJ2-7	-	TRBV25-1	TGTGCCAGCACTGACAATAGGGGCGAGCAGTACTTC	CASTDNRGEQYF
once	TRBJ1-1	-	TRBV20-1	TGCAGTGCTAGAGATCGGGTAGGCGGCACTGAAGCTTTCTTT	CSARDRVGGTEAFF
once	TRBJ2-7	-	TRBV7-9	TGTGCCAGCAGCTGGAACGACTACGAGCAGTACTTC	CASSWNDYEQYF
-	TRBJ2-1	TRBD2	TRBV10-3	TGTGCCATCAGTGGGTACTTAACCGGGACTAGCGGGAGGATCTCCTACAATGAGCAGTTCTTC	CAISGYLTGTSGRISYNEQFF
-	TRBJ2-7	-	TRBV6-2/TRBV6-3	TGTGCCATCAGAGGGCGATCCTACGAGCAGTACTTC	CAIRGRSYEQYF
-	TRBJ2-7	TRBD2	TRBV2	TGTGCCGGCCGGGGACTAGCGGGAGACCCCTTTAAGTACGAGCAGTACTTC	CAGRGLAGDPFKYEQYF
-	TRBJ1-1	TRBD1	TRBV27	TGTGCCAGCAGTTTATACAGACAGGGAGGGAAGGCTTTCTTT	CASSLYRQGGKAFF
few	TRBJ2-4	-	TRBV29-1	TGCAGCGTCGAGGGCCTTTGGGCCAAAAACATTCAGTACTTC	CSVEGLWAKNIQYF
-	TRBJ1-4	-	TRBV29-1	TGCAGCGTTGTGGGGATCGGGGAGAAACTGTTTTTT	CSVVGIGEKLFF
-	TRBJ1-1	TRBD1	TRBV4-1	TGCGCCAGCAGCCAAGAGCAGGGGGTCCTCACTGAAGCTTTCTTT	CASSQEQGVLTEAFF
few	TRBJ1-2	-	TRBV20-1	TGCAGTGCTAACGACCTATACTATGGCTACACCTTC	CSANDLYYGYTF
-	TRBJ1-3	-	TRBV29-1	TGCAGCGTTGATGAGGTGGGAGGAAACACCATATATTTT	CSVDEVGGNTIYF
-	TRBJ2-7	-	TRBV7-2	TGTGCCAGCAGCTTAGCGCCGGCGGTCGCCTACGAGCAGTACTTC	CASSLAPAVAYEQYF
-	TRBJ2-7	TRBD1	TRBV7-7	TGTGCCAGCAGCGTAGCCGGGACAGCGGCCGAGCAGTACTTC	CASSVAGTAAEQYF
-	TRBJ2-7	TRBD2	TRBV29-1	TGCAGCGCTGATAGTAGCGGGGGGCTTGGCGAGCAGTACTTC	CSADSSGGLGEQYF
-	TRBJ1-2	-	TRBV5-5	TGTGCCAGCAGCTTCGCAGAGGGGGCTAACTATGGCTACACCTTC	CASSFAEGANYGYTF
-	TRBJ1-6	-	TRBV12-3/TRBV12-4	TGTGCCAGCAGTTCGGACCTCACCTCCTATAATTCACCCCTCCACTTT	CASSSDLTSYNSPLHF
-	TRBJ2-1	TRBD2	TRBV15	TGTGCCACCAGCGCGCTAGCGGGAGACTACAATGAGCAGTTCTTC	CATSALAGDYNEQFF
-	TRBJ2-7	TRBD2	TRBV27	TGTGCCAGCAGTTTGACTAGCGGGGGGGTGTACGAGCAGTACTTC	CASSLTSGGVYEQYF
-	TRBJ1-2	TRBD1	TRBV7-2	TGTGCCAGCAGCTACACGAGGGGGCTGGTTAACTATGGCTACACCTTC	CASSYTRGLVNYGYTF
-	TRBJ2-7	-	TRBV12-3/TRBV12-4	TGTGCCAGCAGTTCGCAGGGTCCCGACGAGCAGTACTTC	CASSSQGPDEQYF
-	TRBJ2-5	-	TRBV4-1	TGCGCCAGCAGCTCCCTGTGGGGCAGGGAAGAGACCCAGTACTTC	CASSSLWGREETQYF
few	TRBJ2-7	TRBD2	TRBV20-1	TGCAGTGCTGTAGGACTAGCGGGAGTAGTCAGCTCCTACGAGCAGTACTTC	CSAVGLAGVVSSYEQYF
-	TRBJ2-1	TRBD2	TRBV3-1	TGTGCCAGCAGCCAACGACACGGACTAGCGGGAGACAATGAGCAGTTCTTC	CASSQRHGLAGDNEQFF
-	TRBJ2-5	-	TRBV18	TGTGCCAGCTCACCCGAAAGAAACCAAGAGACCCAGTACTTC	CASSPERNQETQYF
few	TRBJ2-6	-	TRBV5-1	TGCGCCAGCAGCTTGTTGGGTTTTGGGGCCAACGTCCTGACTTTC	CASSLLGFGANVLTF
few	TRBJ1-2	-	TRBV29-1	TGCAGCGTTGAAGATCGTACCGGCTATGGCTACACCTTC	CSVEDRTGYGYTF
few	TRBJ2-3	TRBD2	TRBV24-1	TGTGCCACCAGTGTAAGCGGGAGCGCAGATACGCAGTATTTT	CATSVSGSADTQYF
-	TRBJ2-7	-	TRBV7-6	TGTGCCAGCAGCCTACTAACAGGATCCTATAACTACGAGCAGTACTTC	CASSLLTGSYNYEQYF
-	TRBJ2-7	-	TRBV7-9	TGTGCCAGCAGCGCCCACCGGGACACCGCTATCCCAACCTGCGAGCAGTACTTC	CASSAHRDTAIPTCEQYF
-	TRBJ1-2	-	TRBV10-3	TGTGCCATCAGTGAAGGAGGGGGACATCTCCCGTATGGCTACACCTTC	CAISEGGGHLPYGYTF
medium-sized	TRBJ2-7	-	TRBV6-2/TRBV6-3	TGTGCCAGCAGTTACCGAGACGGCTCCTACGAGCAGTACTTC	CASSYRDGSYEQYF
few	TRBJ2-5	TRBD2	TRBV4-3	TGCGCCAGCAGCCAAGGTCTAGCGGGGGAGCTCCAAGAGACCCAGTACTTC	CASSQGLAGELQETQYF
-	TRBJ1-6	-	TRBV4-1	TGCGCCAGTGGGGTGGGGGCTTCAAATAATTCACCCCTCCACTTT	CASGVGASNNSPLHF
few	TRBJ1-2	-	TRBV11-2	TGTGCCAGCAGCTTAGCCCCCGGGGACCCATATGGCTACACCTTC	CASSLAPGDPYGYTF
few	TRBJ1-5	-	TRBV28	TGTGCCAGCGACGGAGATGGCTGGGCTAAAAATCAGCCCCAGCATTTT	CASDGDGWAKNQPQHF
few	TRBJ2-7	TRBD1	TRBV7-2	TGTGCCAGCAGCGGAGGACAGGCCTACGAGCAGTACTTC	CASSGGQAYEQYF
-	TRBJ2-7	-	TRBV7-2	TGTGCCAGCAGCTTAGTAGCGCCGATCTCCTACGAGCAGTACTTC	CASSLVAPISYEQYF
-	TRBJ2-1	TRBD2	TRBV20-1	TGCAGTGCTCCCCCGGGACTAGCGGGAGTCTCAAATGAGCAGTTCTTC	CSAPPGLAGVSNEQFF
-	TRBJ2-7	-	TRBV4-3	TGCGCCAGCAGCCAAGCCGGGATAGGAAACTACGAGCAGTACTTC	CASSQAGIGNYEQYF
-	TRBJ2-5	TRBD2	TRBV11-2	TGTGCCAGCAGCTGGACTAGCGGGGTTCAAGAGACCCAGTACTTC	CASSWTSGVQETQYF
-	TRBJ1-4	-	TRBV7-9	TGTGCCAGCAGCTTCGAACACGGTGAGGAAAAACTGTTTTTT	CASSFEHGEEKLFF
-	TRBJ1-2	-	TRBV29-1	TGCAGCGTTGAAATTAACTATGGCTACACCTTC	CSVEINYGYTF
-	TRBJ2-2	-	TRBV29-1	TGCAGCGTTGCCGGAGGGGGGGCGCACACCGGGGAGCTGTTTTTT	CSVAGGGAHTGELFF
-	TRBJ1-4	-	TRBV20-1	TGCAGTGCTCGTTCCGGGGGGAATAGTGAAAAACTGTTTTTT	CSARSGGNSEKLFF
few	TRBJ2-3	TRBD2	TRBV7-2	TGTGCCAGCAGCTCGAGCGGGAGGAGAACAGATACGCAGTATTTT	CASSSSGRRTDTQYF
-	TRBJ2-5	-	TRBV9	TGTGCCAGCAAGGCCGGGACGCTCCAAGAGACCCAGTACTTC	CASKAGTLQETQYF
-	TRBJ2-7	-	TRBV14	TGTGCCAGCAGCCAATTTCCAGGGTTCTTGGGAGGAAAAGAGCAGTACTTC	CASSQFPGFLGGKEQYF
-	TRBJ1-4	-	TRBV6-2/TRBV6-3	TGTGCCAGCAGTTACTCGAACAGGAGGGAACTGTTTTTT	CASSYSNRRELFF
-	TRBJ1-3	-	TRBV7-6	TGTGCCAGCAGGGGGGGGGGGACTGAGACCTCTGGAAACACCATATATTTT	CASRGGGTETSGNTIYF
few	TRBJ1-2	-	TRBV11-2	TGTGCCAGCAGCTTAGAGCCAGGAGCCCACTATGGCTACACCTTC	CASSLEPGAHYGYTF
-	TRBJ2-3	-	TRBV5-1	TGCGCCAGCAGCTTGGGGACGGGGAGGCAGGATACGCAGTATTTT	CASSLGTGRQDTQYF
few	TRBJ2-1	TRBD2	TRBV20-1	TGCAGTGCTAGTGTCCGGGAGGGGCCCTCCTACAATGAGCAGTTCTTC	CSASVREGPSYNEQFF
few	TRBJ2-1	TRBD1	TRBV4-1	TGCGCCAGCAGCCAACCCGGGACAGGGGGATATGAGCAGTTCTTC	CASSQPGTGGYEQFF
once	TRBJ2-3	-	TRBV12-3/TRBV12-4	TGTGCCAGCAGTGCCGCGGACAGACTAAGCACAGATACGCAGTATTTT	CASSAADRLSTDTQYF
-	TRBJ2-7	TRBD2	TRBV6-1	TGTGCCAGCAGTGAATGGACTAGCGGGAGGAAGAGCTACGAGCAGTACTTC	CASSEWTSGRKSYEQYF